This T cell receptor (beta chain) was found in a study of shared clonotypes between healthy human individuals. Study information: The donors, two women and a few men, were aged 18 to 49.

Notes on this clone: At the DNA level, this CDR3 is encoded by other sequences in the same sample as well.

Looked up from germline, CDR1 is SGDLS and CDR2 is YYNGEE. V lost 4 bases and J lost 4; bases outside the gene matches: 7. The CDR3 length is 16 residues. Profiling relied on immunoSEQ multiplex PCR, and the TCRdb table lists in-frame clones only, not all of them. The sample shows 2,500,000 or so clones, under 95% of them seen only once. Recent acute infections and vaccinations were absent in the healthy HIV-negative adult donors. This TCR came from a man aged 18 to 35 in good health. Some clones in this sample may be carry-over from other donors' samples. This chain links TRBV9 with TRBJ2-1; 11 nucleotides align to TRBD2. Sequencing input: naive CD4+ T cells from PBMCs. Indicated subset: CD45RA+ positively selected. The CDR3 region has the DNA TGTGCCAGCAGCTCGACCGGGACTAGCGGTTACAATGAGCAGTTCTTC. It yields the protein CASSSTGTSGYNEQFF.